The next 31 T cell receptor beta chains were all read from a single sample in a study of tumor-infiltrating lymphocytes in localized non-small cell lung cancer. TCRdb's copy holds only in-frame clones and misses some; the assay was immunoSEQ multiplex PCR. The sample has fewer than 15,000 clones, approximately 70% seen once. Sequences were obtained from lung tumor tissue. These TCRs come from a human donor with non-small cell lung cancer.

The chain joins TRBV5-1 to TRBJ1-5; D gene uncertain. The CDR3 is made up of 15 amino acids. Germline values: CDR1 SGHRS, CDR2 YFSETQ. The germline V and J ends were trimmed by 0 bases and 0 bases, with 7 bases remaining between them. In nucleotides, the CDR3 is TGCGCCAGCAGCTTGGAGTACGGTAGCAATCAGCCCCAGCATTTT. Translated: CASSLEYGSNQPQHF.

This clone turned up a few times. This sequence joins TRBV27 and TRBJ2-7; perhaps TRBD2 as D (5 bases). The CDR3 is 14 residues long. V was pared by 10 bases and J by 5 bases, with 21 bases between. CDR1 MNHEY and CDR2 SMNVEV come from the germline V gene (reference sequence). The CDR3 is CATAPRTHLHEQYF. DNA of the CDR3: TGTGCCACCGCACCCCGGACTCACCTCCACGAGCAGTACTTC.

The table lists this clone with a count of one. This chain joins TRBV10-3 and TRBJ1-5, with TRBD1 as a possible D gene (6 bases). The V end lost 2 bases, the J end lost 5 bases, and 10 bases lay between the germline ends. The length of the CDR3 is 14 residues. Germline assignment: CDR1 ENHRY and CDR2 SYGVKD. CDR3 in DNA: TGTGCCATCAGTGAGGGAGGGGGGTATCAGCCCCAGCATTTT. Encoded protein: CAISEGGGYQPQHF.

The chain combines TRBV2 with TRBJ2-2; D possibly matches TRBD1 or TRBD2 (5 bases each). V was trimmed by 7 bases and J by 1 base, leaving 10 bases between them. This CDR3 spans 14 amino acids. Germline V lookup: CDR1 SNHLY, CDR2 FYNNEI. The CDR3 sequence is CASMRGGNTGELFF. For the CDR3, the DNA is TGTGCCAGCATGAGGGGTGGGAACACCGGGGAGCTGTTTTTT.

This sequence joins TRBV5-6 and TRBJ2-5; either TRBD1 or TRBD2 may supply D (6 bases each). The CDR3 has 14 amino acids. The germline V gene encodes CDR1 SGHDT and CDR2 YYEEEE. V lost 2 bases, J lost 2 bases, and 10 bases lay in between. The DNA of the CDR3 is TGTGCCAGCAGCTTTTGGAGGGGGCAAGAGACCCAGTACTTC. Amino acids: CASSFWRGQETQYF.

V and J are TRBV7-2 and TRBJ1-2; the D is unclear. V was shortened by 1 base and J by 0 bases, with 9 bases between the two germline ends. CDR3 size: 15 residues. Looked up from germline, CDR1 is SGHTA and CDR2 is FQGNSA. The CDR3 protein is CASSLVVEANYGYTF. In DNA form, the CDR3 reads TGTGCCAGCAGCTTAGTTGTAGAAGCTAACTATGGCTACACCTTC.

There are a few counts of this clone. The chain employs TRBV19 and TRBJ1-3, with a possible D match to TRBD1 (6 bases). Trimming stripped 3 bases from V and 0 bases from J, with 12 bases between. CDR3 length: 16 amino acids. Per the germline V gene, CDR1 is LNHDA and CDR2 is SQIVND (reference sequence). CDR3 DNA sequence: TGTGCCAGTAGTATCCGGACAGTTGACTCTGGAAACACCATATATTTT. It is translated as CASSIRTVDSGNTIYF.

The V call is TRBV5-1, the J call TRBJ2-5; D is unresolved. The CDR3 consists of 12 residues. From germline, CDR1 is SGHRS and CDR2 YFSETQ. V was cut by 2 bases and J by 2 bases, with 4 bases left in between. CDR3 amino acids: CASSFSQETQYF. In DNA, the CDR3 is TGCGCCAGCAGCTTCTCACAAGAGACCCAGTACTTC.

This rearrangement joins TRBV6-1 to TRBJ1-1, with D perhaps matching TRBD1 (6 bases). CDR1 is MNHNS, CDR2 SASEGT, per germline. This CDR3 spans 15 amino acids. V lost 6 bases to trimming and J lost 6 bases, with 20 bases between them. CDR3 protein: CASRQAQQGGPEAFF. CDR3 DNA sequence: TGTGCCAGCAGGCAAGCTCAACAGGGAGGGCCTGAAGCTTTCTTT.

This clone has just a few counts. The chain employs TRBV19 and TRBJ1-6; D not certain. Per the germline V gene, CDR1 is LNHDA and CDR2 is SQIVND (reference sequence). Trimming left V 3 bases short and J 7 bases short, with 10 bases between. This CDR3 comprises 14 residues. The CDR3 DNA follows: TGTGCCAGTAGTATCATCGAGCGCAATTCACCCCTCCACTTT. The encoded protein is CASSIIERNSPLHF.

This clone was seen a single time. The chain has TRBV5-1 and TRBJ2-3; tentatively, D is TRBD1 (6 bases). V lost 2 bases and J lost 6, with 19 bases in between. The CDR3 loop spans 16 amino acids. CDR1 is SGHRS, CDR2 YFSETQ, per germline. Written as DNA, the CDR3 is TGCGCCAGCAGCTTAATGGACAGCCAGAACGGGGATACGCAGTATTTT. This translates into CASSLMDSQNGDTQYF. The full variable domain, its missing parts supplied by reference TRBV5-1 and TRBJ2-3, is KAGVTQTPRYLIKTRGQQVTLSCSPISGHRSVSWYQQTPGQGLQFLFEYFSETQRNKGNFPGRFSGRQFSNSRSEMNVSTLELGDSALYLCASSLMDSQNGDTQYFGPGTRLTVL.

The chain uses TRBV30 and TRBJ2-3; D gene ambiguous. In germline, CDR1 is GTSNPN, CDR2 SVGIG (reference sequence). The CDR3 spans 13 residues. The V and J ends lost 2 bases and 0 bases respectively, with 6 bases between them. CDR3 region: CAWSTTSTDTQYF. The CDR3 DNA follows: TGTGCCTGGAGTACCACTAGCACAGATACGCAGTATTTT. The whole variable domain, remainder taken from reference TRBV30 and TRBJ2-3, is SQTIHQWPATLVQPVGSPLSLECTVEGTSNPNLYWYRQAAGRGLQLLFYSVGIGQISSEVPQNLSASRPQDRQFILSSKKLLLSDSGFYLCAWSTTSTDTQYFGPGTRLTVL.

The table lists this clone with a few counts. The V and J genes are TRBV19 and TRBJ1-6; D remains ambiguous. V shed 6 bases and J shed 10 bases, with 13 bases lying between them. Germline V CDR1 and CDR2: LNHDA, SQIVND (reference sequence). This CDR3 contains 13 residues. The CDR3 region is CASRTTHGSPLHF. CDR3 in DNA: TGTGCCAGTAGGACCACCCATGGGTCACCCCTCCACTTT.

The V call is TRBV11-2, the J call TRBJ2-7; no reliable D call. V lost 0 bases and J 2 bases, leaving 8 bases between the germline ends. CDR1 and CDR2 (germline): SGHAT, FQNNGV. The CDR3 sequence is 14 residues long. CDR3 sequence (DNA): TGTGCCAGCAGCTTAGATCTGCGTACCTACGAGCAGTACTTC. Amino acid sequence: CASSLDLRTYEQYF.

There are a few counts of this clone. The chain carries TRBV5-5 and TRBJ2-6; TRBD1 aligns across 11 bases. Germline-derived CDR1 and CDR2 are SGHKS and YYEKEE (reference sequence). With V trimmed by 1 base and J by 2 bases, 2 bases remained unmatched. The CDR3 totals 17 residues. CDR3 sequence reads: CASSLLGQGAGANVLTF. Here the CDR3 DNA reads TGTGCCAGCAGCTTGCTGGGACAGGGGGCTGGGGCCAACGTCCTGACTTTC.

This chain links TRBV19 with TRBJ1-1, with TRBD1 matching 7 bases. With V trimmed by 10 bases and J by 3 bases, 11 bases remained unmatched. CDR3 length: 14 amino acids. The germline gives CDR1 LNHDA, CDR2 SQIVND (reference sequence). In DNA form, the CDR3 reads TGTGCCACCCAGGAAGGGGGCAGGGACACTGAAGCTTTCTTT. It codes for CATQEGGRDTEAFF. Using reference TRBV19 and TRBJ1-1 for the parts outside the CDR3, the full variable domain is DGGITQSPKYLFRKEGQNVTLSCEQNLNHDAMYWYRQDPGQGLRLIYYSQIVNDFQKGDIAEGYSVSREKKESFPLTVTSAQKNPTAFYLCATQEGGRDTEAFFGQGTRLTVV.

This rearrangement joins TRBV10-1 to TRBJ2-1; maybe TRBD1 (5 bases). The CDR3 consists of 15 residues. Germline CDR1 reads WNHNN; CDR2 reads SYGVQD (reference sequence). The V gene lost 2 bases and the J gene lost 9 bases, with 17 bases spanning the gap. The chain's CDR3 is CASSETFTGRTEQFF. The CDR3 DNA follows: TGCGCCAGCAGTGAGACCTTTACAGGCCGTACTGAGCAGTTCTTC.

This clone was seen a single time. The V call is TRBV19, the J call TRBJ2-1; 10 nucleotides agree with TRBD2. The V gene's germline CDR1 is LNHDA and CDR2 SQIVND (reference sequence). This CDR3 is 17 amino acids long. With V trimmed by 0 bases and J by 8 bases, 10 bases remained unmatched. The chain's CDR3 is CASSIDVPSGRSYEQFF. In nucleotides, the CDR3 is TGTGCCAGTAGTATAGACGTTCCTAGCGGGAGAAGTTATGAGCAGTTCTTC.

The rearrangement uses TRBV5-1 and TRBJ2-5; D gene uncertain. V was clipped by 0 bases and J by 2 bases, with 8 bases between them. Germline V gene sequence: CDR1 SGHRS, CDR2 YFSETQ. This CDR3 is built from 14 residues. CDR3 sequence (DNA): TGCGCCAGCAGCTTGGGCAGCACACAAGAGACCCAGTACTTC. Protein product: CASSLGSTQETQYF.

The V call is TRBV7-2, the J call TRBJ2-1; 7 nucleotides align to TRBD2. CDR1 and CDR2 (germline): SGHTA, FQGNSA. The V and J ends lost 0 bases and 7 bases, in that order; junction bases with no gene match: 3. The CDR3 has 14 amino acids. CDR3 sequence reads: CASSLASGWNEQFF. The CDR3 nucleotides are TGTGCCAGCAGCTTAGCTAGCGGGTGGAATGAGCAGTTCTTC.

Sample share makes this clone medium-sized. The genes are TRBV10-3 and TRBJ1-2; TRBD1 agrees at 7 bases. V shed 4 bases and J 7 bases; nucleotides not matched to a gene: 3. The germline gives CDR1 ENHRY, CDR2 SYGVKD. The CDR3 is 12 amino acids. This CDR3 is CAISAGGPGYTF. The CDR3 nucleotides are TGTGCCATCAGTGCAGGGGGACCTGGCTACACCTTC.

The rearrangement uses TRBV7-8 and TRBJ2-5; 8 bases match TRBD2. With V trimmed by 5 bases and J by 5 bases, 7 bases remained unmatched. The CDR3 extends over 14 amino acids. Germline assignment: CDR1 SGHVS and CDR2 FQNEAQ. CDR3 sequence (DNA): TGTGCCAGCAGCCGGAGCGGGGGCGGGGAGACCCAGTACTTC. Residues: CASSRSGGGETQYF. The full variable domain, completed using reference TRBV7-8 and TRBJ2-5, is GAGVSQSPRYKVAKRGQDVALRCDPISGHVSLFWYQQALGQGPEFLTYFQNEAQLDKSGLPSDRFFAERPEGSVSTLKIQRTQQEDSAVYLCASSRSGGGETQYFGPGTRLLVL.

The V and J genes are TRBV18 and TRBJ1-1; TRBD1 matches at 8 bases. V lost 0 bases and J lost 7; bases outside the gene matches: 7. This CDR3 contains 15 residues. Germline V gene data show CDR1 as KGHSH and CDR2 as LQKENI. The CDR3 coding sequence is TGTGCCAGCTCACCACCGACAGGGGCGATACTTGAAGCTTTCTTT. This translates into CASSPPTGAILEAFF.

This sequence joins TRBV30 and TRBJ2-5, with D perhaps matching TRBD2 (7 bases). The germline V gene has CDR1 GTSNPN and CDR2 SVGIG (reference sequence). The ends were cut back, 0 bases at V and 5 bases at J, with 19 bases in the middle. The CDR3 has 16 amino acids. DNA of the CDR3: TGTGCCTGGAGTGTACCGGCGGGGGCAACCCCGGAGACCCAGTACTTC. Encoded protein: CAWSVPAGATPETQYF.

The chain employs TRBV5-1 and TRBJ2-7, with unresolved D. Trimming stripped 0 bases from V and 1 base from J, with 8 bases between. CDR1 and CDR2 (germline): SGHRS, YFSETQ. This CDR3 region has 14 residues. CDR3 bases: TGCGCCAGCAGCTTGGGCAGTTTGTCCTACGAGCAGTACTTC. This sequence encodes CASSLGSLSYEQYF.

This chain joins TRBV29-1 and TRBJ2-7, with D possibly called TRBD1 or TRBD2 (5 bases each). Germline lookup yields CDR1 SQVTM and CDR2 ANQGSEA. CDR3 size: 14 residues. V was clipped by 4 bases and J by 6 bases, with 19 bases between them. CDR3 loop: CSVVSPRDGLEQYF. The CDR3, as DNA: TGCAGCGTTGTCTCCCCCCGGGACGGTCTCGAGCAGTACTTC.

The chain carries TRBV30 and TRBJ1-6; TRBD1 is a possible D gene (6 bases). The V end lost 4 bases, the J end lost 10 bases, and 17 bases lay between the germline ends. CDR1 and CDR2 (germline): GTSNPN, SVGIG (reference sequence). This CDR3 is 14 amino acids long. For the CDR3, the DNA is TGTGCCTGGACCGGGGGAGGGGGAAACTCACCCCTCCACTTT. As protein: CAWTGGGGNSPLHF. Drawing the rest from reference TRBV30 and TRBJ1-6, the complete variable domain is SQTIHQWPATLVQPVGSPLSLECTVEGTSNPNLYWYRQAAGRGLQLLFYSVGIGQISSEVPQNLSASRPQDRQFILSSKKLLLSDSGFYLCAWTGGGGNSPLHFGNGTRLTVT.

The chain links TRBV15 to TRBJ2-1; 11 bases line up with TRBD2. The V and J ends lost 5 bases and 5 bases, in that order; junction bases with no gene match: 5. CDR1 and CDR2 (germline): LNHNV, YYDKDF (reference sequence). The CDR3 runs to 15 residues. The CDR3 loop is CATSSRLAGHNEQFF. CDR3 in DNA: TGTGCCACCAGCTCCCGACTAGCGGGACACAATGAGCAGTTCTTC.

Here the CDR3 DNA reads TGCGCCAGCAGCCGGGGAGTTGACTCTGGGGCCAACGTCCTGACTTTC. It specifies CASSRGVDSGANVLTF. The chain uses TRBV4-1 and TRBJ2-6; D is perhaps TRBD2 (5 bases). Looked up from germline, CDR1 is MGHRA and CDR2 is YSYEKL. This CDR3 has 16 residues. The germline V and J ends were trimmed by 4 bases and 0 bases, with 10 bases remaining between them.

This chain joins TRBV2 and TRBJ1-1; 9 positions match TRBD1. The germline V gene has CDR1 SNHLY and CDR2 FYNNEI. The trim removed 6 bases at V and 2 bases at J, leaving 7 bases unmatched. CDR3 length equals 15 residues. CDR3 residues: CASSELGQGNTEAFF. The CDR3 region has the DNA TGTGCCAGCAGCGAACTGGGACAGGGAAACACTGAAGCTTTCTTT.

In its sample, this clone was seen once. This chain joins TRBV5-1 and TRBJ1-2, with 9 bases that match TRBD1. This CDR3 has 14 residues. Trimming at V came to 4 bases and at J to 4 bases, leaving 5 bases not matched to a gene. Germline V gene sequence: CDR1 SGHRS, CDR2 YFSETQ. CDR3 sequence reads: CASSSAGQGYGYTF. The CDR3 DNA reads as TGCGCCAGCAGCAGCGCGGGACAGGGCTATGGCTACACCTTC. Using reference TRBV5-1 and TRBJ1-2 for the parts outside the CDR3, the full variable domain is KAGVTQTPRYLIKTRGQQVTLSCSPISGHRSVSWYQQTPGQGLQFLFEYFSETQRNKGNFPGRFSGRQFSNSRSEMNVSTLELGDSALYLCASSSAGQGYGYTFGSGTRLTVV.